These 24 T cell receptor beta chains were all obtained from the same sample, sequenced in a study of CD8+ T cells in alopecia areata. Reverse transcription of extracted RNA yielded cDNA, which provided the sequencing template. The method was immunoSEQ multiplex PCR; TCRdb's version includes in-frame clones alone and lacks a portion of them. The data show around 100,000 clones, less than 70% seen once. Sequencing was carried out using CD4+ T cells sorted from blood. Receptors were obtained from a human donor in good health.

There are a few counts of this clone. The rearrangement uses TRBV30 and TRBJ1-6; 7 nucleotides align to TRBD1. Trimming took 0 bases from V and 8 from J; bases not matched to a gene: 7. Germline V lookup: CDR1 GTSNPN, CDR2 SVGIG (reference sequence). CDR3 size: 15 residues. For the CDR3, the DNA is TGTGCCTGGAGTGTTCAGGAGGGGGCACATTCACCCCTCCACTTT. Translation gives CAWSVQEGAHSPLHF.

The chain employs TRBV29-1 and TRBJ1-3; possible D gene TRBD1, 6 bases. The CDR3 is made up of 12 amino acids. Germline V CDR1 and CDR2: SQVTM, ANQGSEA. The V gene lost 7 bases and the J gene lost 4 bases, with 11 bases spanning the gap. This chain's CDR3 is CSGTGSGNTIYF. The CDR3 DNA follows: TGCAGCGGCACAGGGTCCGGAAACACCATATATTTT.

This chain links TRBV7-2 with TRBJ1-6; no firm D call. The germline V gene encodes CDR1 SGHTA and CDR2 FQGNSA. Trimming stripped 0 bases from V and 0 bases from J, with 12 bases between. This CDR3 contains 18 residues. CDR3 sequence reads: CASSLALRLSSYNSPLHF. The CDR3 region has the DNA TGTGCCAGCAGCTTAGCGTTAAGGCTGAGCTCCTATAATTCACCCCTCCACTTT.

The chain employs TRBV5-1 and TRBJ2-7, with a possible D match to TRBD2 (6 bases). Germline lookup yields CDR1 SGHRS and CDR2 YFSETQ. Trimming stripped 7 bases from V and 6 bases from J, with 11 bases between. This CDR3 comprises 11 residues. The DNA of the CDR3 is TGCGCCAGCCGCGGGACGGGCGAGCAGTACTTC. The encoded protein is CASRGTGEQYF.

In its sample, this clone was seen once. J is TRBJ1-5 and V is TRBV29-1; weak D call: TRBD1 (5 bases). In germline, CDR1 is SQVTM, CDR2 ANQGSEA. V lost 6 bases, J lost 7 bases, and 16 bases lay in between. The CDR3 is 13 residues long. CDR3 in DNA: TGCAGCGTGGGGGTGGCCCTTGGACAGCCCCAGCATTTT. Protein sequence: CSVGVALGQPQHF.

The rearrangement links TRBV11-3 to TRBJ2-5, with TRBD2 as a possible D gene (5 bases). CDR1 and CDR2 from the germline V gene are SGHNT and YENEEA. This CDR3 is 14 amino acids long. V lost 5 bases and J lost 5, with 15 bases in between. The chain's CDR3 is CASSASPRGETQYF. In DNA, the CDR3 is TGTGCCAGCAGCGCCAGCCCAAGAGGGGAGACCCAGTACTTC.

The chain is built from TRBV18 and TRBJ1-4; D not certain. Germline V CDR1 and CDR2: KGHSH, LQKENI. Trimming shortened V by 1 base and J by 5 bases, and 2 bases separated the two germline ends. The CDR3 has 12 residues. The CDR3 sequence: CASSPRNEKLFF. CDR3 nucleotide sequence: TGTGCCAGCTCACCACGAAATGAAAAACTGTTTTTT.

The V call is TRBV30, the J call TRBJ2-1; D perhaps matches TRBD2 (7 bases). The germline gives CDR1 GTSNPN, CDR2 SVGIG (reference sequence). Trimming stripped 4 bases from V and 12 bases from J, with 19 bases between. This CDR3 has 13 amino acids. CDR3 in amino acids: CAWNGGGPLGQFF. The CDR3 nucleotides read TGTGCCTGGAACGGCGGGGGCCCCTTAGGGCAGTTCTTC.

The chain links TRBV30 to TRBJ1-5; no reliable D call. Germline CDR1 is GTSNPN and CDR2 is SVGIG (reference sequence). The length of the CDR3 is 13 residues. Trimming cost V 4 bases and J 1 base, with 8 bases left between them. CDR3 region: CAWTLGSNQPQHF. The CDR3 region has the DNA TGTGCCTGGACCCTGGGGAGCAATCAGCCCCAGCATTTT. Combining the CDR3 with reference TRBV30 and TRBJ1-5 gives the whole variable domain SQTIHQWPATLVQPVGSPLSLECTVEGTSNPNLYWYRQAAGRGLQLLFYSVGIGQISSEVPQNLSASRPQDRQFILSSKKLLLSDSGFYLCAWTLGSNQPQHFGDGTRLSIL.

The chain has TRBV4-3 and TRBJ1-6; maybe TRBD1 (6 bases). Trimming removed 4 bases from V and 6 bases from J, with 19 bases in between. CDR3 length equals 17 residues. Per germline, CDR1 LGHNA and CDR2 YSLEER. The CDR3, as DNA: TGCGCCAGCAGCCGAGACCCCCTCGGACAGAGTAATTCACCCCTCCACTTT. It specifies CASSRDPLGQSNSPLHF.

This clone occurred a few times. This chain joins TRBV29-1 and TRBJ2-2, with TRBD1 matching 11 bases. J lost 6 bases, V lost 8 bases, and 8 bases had no gene match. CDR1 SQVTM and CDR2 ANQGSEA come from the germline V gene. The CDR3 contains 14 residues. The chain's CDR3 is CSSRTGGSAGELFF. The CDR3 DNA reads TGCAGCAGCCGGACAGGGGGCAGCGCCGGGGAGCTGTTTTTT.

This chain joins TRBV7-2 and TRBJ2-7, with D possibly being TRBD1 (6 bases). This CDR3 contains 13 residues. CDR1 and CDR2 (germline): SGHTA, FQGNSA. V gave up 4 bases and J gave up 2 bases, with 9 bases separating them. This chain's CDR3 is CASSSRGTYEQYF. The DNA for the CDR3 is TGTGCCAGCAGCTCCAGGGGAACCTACGAGCAGTACTTC.

V and J are TRBV28 and TRBJ1-2, with a weak D call TRBD1 (6 bases). The CDR3 contains 16 residues. Per the germline V gene, CDR1 is MDHEN and CDR2 is SYDVKM. V gave up 2 bases and J gave up 6 bases, with 19 bases separating them. In DNA, the CDR3 is TGTGCCAGCAGTTTAACCGGTAGGGGGGGGAGGAATGGCTACACCTTC. It encodes CASSLTGRGGRNGYTF.

This rearrangement joins TRBV2 to TRBJ2-3; D is unresolved. V was pared by 6 bases and J by 0 bases, with 13 bases between. This CDR3 has 15 residues. CDR1 SNHLY and CDR2 FYNNEI come from the germline V gene. CDR3 region: CASSRRGISTDTQYF. As DNA, the CDR3 is TGTGCCAGCAGCCGTCGAGGAATCAGCACAGATACGCAGTATTTT.

The sample holds a few counts of this clone. The V call is TRBV29-1, the J call TRBJ2-5, with 7 nucleotides matching TRBD1. V gave up 7 bases and J gave up 2 bases; unmatched junction bases: 7. CDR1 is SQVTM and CDR2 is ANQGSEA in the germline V gene. CDR3 size: 13 residues. The CDR3 region has the DNA TGCAGCGCCGGTAGGGGGCTACAAGAGACCCAGTACTTC. Translated, it gives CSAGRGLQETQYF.

This clone occurred once. The rearrangement uses TRBV7-6 and TRBJ1-4; D may be TRBD1 (5 bases). The germline V and J ends were trimmed by 5 bases and 10 bases, with 17 bases remaining between them. Germline CDR1 is SGHVS and CDR2 is FNYEAQ. The CDR3 has 14 amino acids. For the CDR3, the DNA is TGTGCCAGCAGCCCGACAGACCTTAGGGGAAAACTGTTTTTT. It translates to CASSPTDLRGKLFF.

The chain has TRBV7-2 and TRBJ1-4; D is perhaps TRBD1 (5 bases). The ends were cut back, 5 bases at V and 8 bases at J, with 18 bases in the middle. There are 15 residues in the CDR3. Per germline, CDR1 SGHTA and CDR2 FQGNSA. The CDR3 loop reads CASSARVGLGEKLFF. The DNA for the CDR3 is TGTGCCAGCAGCGCCAGGGTAGGGTTAGGGGAAAAACTGTTTTTT.

This clone was recorded a few times. The chain uses TRBV29-1 and TRBJ1-2, with a tentative D call TRBD1 (6 bases). Germline lookup yields CDR1 SQVTM and CDR2 ANQGSEA. Trimming removed 5 bases at V and 4 bases at J, with 14 bases between. This CDR3 spans 13 amino acids. The CDR3 here is CSVPPTGTYGYTF. The CDR3 DNA is TGCAGCGTTCCGCCTACAGGGACCTATGGCTACACCTTC.

The J gene is TRBJ2-6, the V gene TRBV19; a weak D match, TRBD1 (5 bases). From germline, CDR1 is LNHDA and CDR2 SQIVND (reference sequence). CDR3 size: 15 residues. V lost 7 bases and J 0 bases, leaving 10 bases between the germline ends. DNA for the CDR3: TGTGCCAGTAAGGGCGGACACTCTGGGGCCAACGTCCTGACTTTC. Translation gives CASKGGHSGANVLTF.

A few counts support this clone. The chain has TRBV4-2 and TRBJ2-7; D is unresolved. This CDR3 is built from 15 residues. Trimming pared 3 bases from V and 2 bases from J, leaving 14 bases between. Germline loops: CDR1 LGHNA, CDR2 YNFKEQ. The CDR3 DNA reads as TGTGCCAGCAGCCACGGCCAGCGCACCCCCTACGAGCAGTACTTC. This codes for CASSHGQRTPYEQYF.

The table lists this clone with a count of one. V gene TRBV11-2 combines with J gene TRBJ1-6; 7 bases agree with TRBD1. J lost 9 bases, V lost 0 bases, and 5 bases had no gene match. Germline values: CDR1 SGHAT, CDR2 FQNNGV. The CDR3 is 15 amino acids. This chain's CDR3 is CASSLEAGGISPLHF. The DNA for the CDR3 is TGTGCCAGCAGCTTAGAGGCAGGGGGGATTTCACCCCTCCACTTT.

This clone was detected only a few times. This sequence joins TRBV18 and TRBJ2-3; the D is unclear. The CDR3 is 13 amino acids. Trimming took 5 bases from V and 2 from J, leaving 8 bases between them. CDR1 and CDR2 (germline): KGHSH, LQKENI. In DNA form, the CDR3 reads TGTGCCAGCTCAGATGGGTACACAGATACGCAGTATTTT. It specifies CASSDGYTDTQYF.

This clone has more than one count but fewer than ten. The V and J genes are TRBV6-5 and TRBJ1-1; D is possibly TRBD1 (6 bases). CDR1 and CDR2 from the germline V gene are MNHEY and SVGAGI. Trimming removed 5 bases at V and 8 bases at J, with 15 bases between. The CDR3 spans 13 residues. The CDR3 protein is CASSHPGTQEAFF. In DNA, the CDR3 is TGTGCCAGCAGTCACCCCGGGACACAAGAAGCTTTCTTT.

J is TRBJ2-7 and V is TRBV30; a weak D match, TRBD1 (6 bases). Between the trimmed V and J ends, which lost 1 base and 6 bases, there was a span of 10 bases. The CDR3 runs 12 residues. Germline CDR1 and CDR2: GTSNPN and SVGIG (reference sequence). CDR3 bases: TGTGCCTGGAGTGACAGGGATCGCGAGCAGTACTTC. Translation gives CAWSDRDREQYF.